The 2 T cell receptor beta chains below were found in one sample sequenced in a study of shared clonotypes between healthy human individuals. TCRdb keeps only in-frame clones here, not all; method: immunoSEQ multiplex PCR. In the table there are tens of thousands of clones, 62% of which are singletons. Specimen: memory CD8+ T cells sorted from blood. Indicated subset: CD45RO+ cells pooled with CCR7-negative TemRA cells. The source of these receptors is a man younger than 45 in good health.

The rearrangement joins TRBV28 to TRBJ2-5, with 7 bases that match TRBD1. V shed 5 bases and J 0 bases; nucleotides not matched to a gene: 6. Germline loops: CDR1 MDHEN, CDR2 SYDVKM. The CDR3 has 15 residues. Here the CDR3 reads CASSPDRTNQETQYF. DNA for the CDR3: TGTGCCAGCAGTCCGGACAGGACCAACCAAGAGACCCAGTACTTC.

The V gene is TRBV11-2, the J gene TRBJ2-7; D unclear. The germline V and J ends were trimmed by 5 bases and 4 bases, with 12 bases remaining between them. The germline V gene has CDR1 SGHAT and CDR2 FQNNGV. The length of the CDR3 is 13 residues. This CDR3 is CASSRSWGYEQYF. Here the CDR3 DNA reads TGTGCCAGCAGCCGATCTTGGGGATACGAGCAGTACTTC.